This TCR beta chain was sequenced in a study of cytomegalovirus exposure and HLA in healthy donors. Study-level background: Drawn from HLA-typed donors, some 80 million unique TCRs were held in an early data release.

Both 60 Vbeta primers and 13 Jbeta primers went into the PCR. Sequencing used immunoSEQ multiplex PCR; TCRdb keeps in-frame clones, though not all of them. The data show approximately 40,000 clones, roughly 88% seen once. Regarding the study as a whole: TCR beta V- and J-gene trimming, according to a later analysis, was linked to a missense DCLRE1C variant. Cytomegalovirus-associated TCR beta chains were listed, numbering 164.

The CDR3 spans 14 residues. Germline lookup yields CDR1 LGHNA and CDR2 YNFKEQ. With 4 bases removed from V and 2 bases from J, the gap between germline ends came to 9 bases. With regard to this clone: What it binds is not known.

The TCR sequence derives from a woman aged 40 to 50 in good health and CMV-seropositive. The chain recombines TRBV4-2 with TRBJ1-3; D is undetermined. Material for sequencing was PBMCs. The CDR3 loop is CASSPWEAGNTIYF. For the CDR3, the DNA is TGTGCCAGCAGCCCTTGGGAGGCTGGAAACACCATATATTTT.